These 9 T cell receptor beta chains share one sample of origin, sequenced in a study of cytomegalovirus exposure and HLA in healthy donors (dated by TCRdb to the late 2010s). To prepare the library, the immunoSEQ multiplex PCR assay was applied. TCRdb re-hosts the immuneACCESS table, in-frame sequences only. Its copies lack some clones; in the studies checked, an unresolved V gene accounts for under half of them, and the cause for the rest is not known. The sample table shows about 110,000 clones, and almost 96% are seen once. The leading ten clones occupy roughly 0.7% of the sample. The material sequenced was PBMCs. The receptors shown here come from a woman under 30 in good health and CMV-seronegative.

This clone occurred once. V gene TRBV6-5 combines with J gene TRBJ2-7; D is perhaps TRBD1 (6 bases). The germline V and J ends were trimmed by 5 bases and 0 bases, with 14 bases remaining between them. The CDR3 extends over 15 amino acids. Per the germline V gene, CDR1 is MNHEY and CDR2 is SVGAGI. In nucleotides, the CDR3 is TGTGCCAGCAGTCCCTTCCGGGACAACTCCTACGAGCAGTACTTC. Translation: CASSPFRDNSYEQYF.

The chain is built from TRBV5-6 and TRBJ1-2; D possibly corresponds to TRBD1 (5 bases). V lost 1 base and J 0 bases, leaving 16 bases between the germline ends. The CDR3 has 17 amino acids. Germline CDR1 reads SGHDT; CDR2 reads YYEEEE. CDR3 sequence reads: CASSLRGRAASNYGYTF. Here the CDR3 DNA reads TGTGCCAGCAGCTTGAGGGGCAGGGCGGCCTCTAACTATGGCTACACCTTC.

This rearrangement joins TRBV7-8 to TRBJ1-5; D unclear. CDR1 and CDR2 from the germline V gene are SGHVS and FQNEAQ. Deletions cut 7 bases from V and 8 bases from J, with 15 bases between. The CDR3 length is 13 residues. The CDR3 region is CASTGGVWEPQHF. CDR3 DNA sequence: TGTGCCAGCACTGGCGGGGTTTGGGAGCCCCAGCATTTT.

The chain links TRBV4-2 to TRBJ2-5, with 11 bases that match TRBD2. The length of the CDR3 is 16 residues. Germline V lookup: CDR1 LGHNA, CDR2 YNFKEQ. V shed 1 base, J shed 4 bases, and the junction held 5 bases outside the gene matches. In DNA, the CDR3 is TGTGCCAGCAGCCAAGTCATTAGCGGGGGGGCAGAGACCCAGTACTTC. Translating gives CASSQVISGGAETQYF.

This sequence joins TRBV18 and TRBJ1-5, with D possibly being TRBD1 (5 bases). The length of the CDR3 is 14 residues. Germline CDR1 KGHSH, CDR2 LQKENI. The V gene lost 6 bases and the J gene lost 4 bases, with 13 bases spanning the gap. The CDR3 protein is CASSNGRVNQPQHF. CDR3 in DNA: TGTGCCAGCTCGAATGGCAGGGTGAATCAGCCCCAGCATTTT.

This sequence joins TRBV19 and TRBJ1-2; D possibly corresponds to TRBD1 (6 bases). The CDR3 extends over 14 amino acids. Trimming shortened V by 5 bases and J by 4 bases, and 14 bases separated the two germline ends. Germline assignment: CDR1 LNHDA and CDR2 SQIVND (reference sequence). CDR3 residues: CASSPRGGAYGYTF. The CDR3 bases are TGTGCCAGTAGTCCCAGAGGGGGGGCCTATGGCTACACCTTC.

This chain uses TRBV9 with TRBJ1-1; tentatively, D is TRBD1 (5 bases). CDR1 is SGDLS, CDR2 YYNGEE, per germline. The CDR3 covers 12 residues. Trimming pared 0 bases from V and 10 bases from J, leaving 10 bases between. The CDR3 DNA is TGTGCCAGCAGCGTAGGTGACAGCCGAGCTTTCTTT. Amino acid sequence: CASSVGDSRAFF.

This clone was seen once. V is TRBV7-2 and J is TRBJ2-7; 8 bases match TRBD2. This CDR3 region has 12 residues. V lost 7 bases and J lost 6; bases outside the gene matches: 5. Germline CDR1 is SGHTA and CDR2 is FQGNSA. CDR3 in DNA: TGTGCCAGCACCCCCGGGGGGGCCGAGCAGTACTTC. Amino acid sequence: CASTPGGAEQYF.

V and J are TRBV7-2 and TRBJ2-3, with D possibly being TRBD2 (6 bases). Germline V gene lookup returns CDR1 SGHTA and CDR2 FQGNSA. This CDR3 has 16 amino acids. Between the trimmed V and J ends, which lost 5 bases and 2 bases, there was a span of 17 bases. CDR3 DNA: TGTGCCAGCAGCCATTGGGAGCTAGCGTTCACAGATACGCAGTATTTT. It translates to CASSHWELAFTDTQYF.